The sequence of this TCR beta chain was determined in a study of CD8+ T cells in alopecia areata. CDR3 size: 13 residues. In germline, CDR1 is MNHEY, CDR2 SVGAGI. Trimming stripped 8 bases from V and 2 bases from J, with 12 bases between. Treatment given: oral pan-JAK inhibitor, 5-10 mg twice daily. After isolation, RNA underwent reverse transcription to generate cDNA as the sequencing template. Sequencing was performed with immunoSEQ multiplex PCR; in TCRdb, only in-frame clones are kept and a portion is missing. This table holds 100,000 to 130,000 clones, 65% to 85% found once. The TCR comes from a human donor with alopecia areata. Source: CD8+ T cells sorted from blood, taken at week 24, from a patient treated with tofacitinib. The rearrangement uses TRBV6-5 and TRBJ1-2, with D possibly matching TRBD1 (5 bases). CDR3 loop: CASGTAGNYGYTF. CDR3 DNA: TGTGCCAGCGGTACGGCAGGGAACTATGGCTACACCTTC.